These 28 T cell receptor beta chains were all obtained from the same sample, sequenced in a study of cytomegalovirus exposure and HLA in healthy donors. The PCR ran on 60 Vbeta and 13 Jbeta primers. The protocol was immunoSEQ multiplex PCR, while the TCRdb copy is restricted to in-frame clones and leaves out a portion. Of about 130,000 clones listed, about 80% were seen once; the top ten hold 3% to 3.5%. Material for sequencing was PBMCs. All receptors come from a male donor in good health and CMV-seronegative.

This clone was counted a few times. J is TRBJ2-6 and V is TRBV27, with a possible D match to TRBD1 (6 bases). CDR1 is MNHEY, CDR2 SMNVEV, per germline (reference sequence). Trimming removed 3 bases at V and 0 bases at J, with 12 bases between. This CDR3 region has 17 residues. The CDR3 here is CASSFGQLLSGANVLTF. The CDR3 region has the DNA TGTGCCAGCAGTTTCGGACAGCTGCTCTCTGGGGCCAACGTCCTGACTTTC.

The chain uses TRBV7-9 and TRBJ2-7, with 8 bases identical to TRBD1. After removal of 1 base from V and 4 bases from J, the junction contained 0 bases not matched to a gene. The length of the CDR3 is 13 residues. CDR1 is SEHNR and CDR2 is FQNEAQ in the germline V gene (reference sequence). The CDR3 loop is CASSLGTGYEQYF. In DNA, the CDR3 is TGTGCCAGCAGCTTAGGGACAGGGTACGAGCAGTACTTC.

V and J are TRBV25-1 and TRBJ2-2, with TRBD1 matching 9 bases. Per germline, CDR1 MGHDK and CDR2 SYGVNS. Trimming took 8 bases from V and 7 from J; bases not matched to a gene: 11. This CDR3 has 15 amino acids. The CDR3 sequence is CASLSGTGYFGELFF. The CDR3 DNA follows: TGTGCCAGCCTCTCCGGGACAGGGTATTTCGGGGAGCTGTTTTTT.

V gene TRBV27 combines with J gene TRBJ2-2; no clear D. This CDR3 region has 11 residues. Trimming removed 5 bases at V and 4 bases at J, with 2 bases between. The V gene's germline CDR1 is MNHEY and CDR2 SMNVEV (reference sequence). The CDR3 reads CASSLTGELFF. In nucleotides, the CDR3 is TGTGCCAGCAGTCTCACCGGGGAGCTGTTTTTT.

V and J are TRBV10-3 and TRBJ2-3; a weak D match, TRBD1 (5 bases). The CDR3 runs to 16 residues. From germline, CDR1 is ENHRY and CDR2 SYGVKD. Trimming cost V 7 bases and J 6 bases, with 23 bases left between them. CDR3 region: CAITVTQAWGRDTQYF. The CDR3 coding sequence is TGTGCCATCACCGTAACGCAAGCATGGGGCCGGGATACGCAGTATTTT.

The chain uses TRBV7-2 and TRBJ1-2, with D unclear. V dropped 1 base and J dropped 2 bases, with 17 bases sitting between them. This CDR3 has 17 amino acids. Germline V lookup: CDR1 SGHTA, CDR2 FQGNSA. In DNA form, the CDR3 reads TGTGCCAGCAGCTTAGGTAGAGGCAGCCTTATAAACTATGGCTACACCTTC. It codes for CASSLGRGSLINYGYTF.

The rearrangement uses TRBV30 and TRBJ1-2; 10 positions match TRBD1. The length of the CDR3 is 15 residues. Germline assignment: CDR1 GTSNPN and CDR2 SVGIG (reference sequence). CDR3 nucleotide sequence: TGTGCTCTTGGGACAGGGGATCATATTTGGTATGGCTACACCTTC. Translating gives CALGTGDHIWYGYTF.

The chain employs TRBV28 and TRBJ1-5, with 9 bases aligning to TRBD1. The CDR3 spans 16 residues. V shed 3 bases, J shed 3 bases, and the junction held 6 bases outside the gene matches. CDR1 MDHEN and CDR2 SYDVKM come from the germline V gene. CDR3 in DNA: TGTGCCAGCAGTTTTCGTGACAGGGGGATCAATCAGCCCCAGCATTTT. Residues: CASSFRDRGINQPQHF. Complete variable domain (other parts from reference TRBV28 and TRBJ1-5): DVKVTQSSRYLVKRTGEKVFLECVQDMDHENMFWYRQDPGLGLRLIYFSYDVKMKEKGDIPEGYSVSREKKERFSLILESASTNQTSMYLCASSFRDRGINQPQHFGDGTRLSIL.

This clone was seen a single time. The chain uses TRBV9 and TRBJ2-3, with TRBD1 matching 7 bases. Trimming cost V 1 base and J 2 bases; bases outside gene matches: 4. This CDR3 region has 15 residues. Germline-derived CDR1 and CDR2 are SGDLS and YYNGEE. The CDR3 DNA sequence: TGTGCCAGCAGCGTATTACAGGGGACCACAGATACGCAGTATTTT. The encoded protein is CASSVLQGTTDTQYF. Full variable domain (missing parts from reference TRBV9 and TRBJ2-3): DSGVTQTPKHLITATGQRVTLRCSPRSGDLSVYWYQQSLDQGLQFLIQYYNGEERAKGNILERFSAQQFPDLHSELNLSSLELGDSALYFCASSVLQGTTDTQYFGPGTRLTVL.

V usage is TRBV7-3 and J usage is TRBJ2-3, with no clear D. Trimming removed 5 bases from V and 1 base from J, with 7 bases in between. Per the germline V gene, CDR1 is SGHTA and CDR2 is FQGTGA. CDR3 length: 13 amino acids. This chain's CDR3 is CASSPVGTDTQYF. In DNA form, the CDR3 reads TGTGCCAGCAGCCCTGTCGGCACAGATACGCAGTATTTT.

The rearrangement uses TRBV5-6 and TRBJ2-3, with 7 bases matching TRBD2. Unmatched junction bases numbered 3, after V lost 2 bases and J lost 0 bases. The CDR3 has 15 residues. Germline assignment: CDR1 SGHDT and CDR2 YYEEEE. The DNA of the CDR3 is TGTGCCAGCAGCTTAGCGGGGTGGAGCACAGATACGCAGTATTTT. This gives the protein CASSLAGWSTDTQYF.

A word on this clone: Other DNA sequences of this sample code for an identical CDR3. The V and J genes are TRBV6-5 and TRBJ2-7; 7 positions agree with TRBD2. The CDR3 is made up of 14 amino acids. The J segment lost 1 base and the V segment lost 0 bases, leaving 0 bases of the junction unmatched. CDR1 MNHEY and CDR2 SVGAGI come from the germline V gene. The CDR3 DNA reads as TGTGCCAGCAGTTACTCGGGGGGGTCCTACGAGCAGTACTTC. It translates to CASSYSGGSYEQYF.

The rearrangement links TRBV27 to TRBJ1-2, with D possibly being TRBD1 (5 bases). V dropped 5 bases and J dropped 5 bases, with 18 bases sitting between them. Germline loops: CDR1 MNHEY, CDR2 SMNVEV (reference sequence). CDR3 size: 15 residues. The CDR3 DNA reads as TGTGCCAGCAGTATCCGTGCGGGGGTTAGTTATGGCTACACCTTC. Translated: CASSIRAGVSYGYTF.

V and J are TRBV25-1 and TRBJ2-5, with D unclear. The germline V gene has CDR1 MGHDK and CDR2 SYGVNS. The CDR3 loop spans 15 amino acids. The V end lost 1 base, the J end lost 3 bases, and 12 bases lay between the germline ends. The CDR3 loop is CASSEWRRREETQYF. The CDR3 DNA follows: TGTGCCAGCAGTGAATGGCGGAGACGGGAAGAGACCCAGTACTTC.

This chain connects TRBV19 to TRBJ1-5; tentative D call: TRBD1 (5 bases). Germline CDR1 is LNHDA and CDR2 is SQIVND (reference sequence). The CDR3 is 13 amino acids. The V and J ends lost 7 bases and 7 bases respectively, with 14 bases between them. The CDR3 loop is CASTPGGAQPQHF. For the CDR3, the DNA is TGTGCCAGTACCCCGGGAGGGGCCCAGCCCCAGCATTTT.

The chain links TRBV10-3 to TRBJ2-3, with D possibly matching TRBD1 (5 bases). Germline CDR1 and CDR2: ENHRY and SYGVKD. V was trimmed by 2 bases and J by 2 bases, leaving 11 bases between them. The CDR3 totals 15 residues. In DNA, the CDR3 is TGTGCCATCAGTGAGAGGGGCAGTCCCACAGATACGCAGTATTTT. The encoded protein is CAISERGSPTDTQYF.

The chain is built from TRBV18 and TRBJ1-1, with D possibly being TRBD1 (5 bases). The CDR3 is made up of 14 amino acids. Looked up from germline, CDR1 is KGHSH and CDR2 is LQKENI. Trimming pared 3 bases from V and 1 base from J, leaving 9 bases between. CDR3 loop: CASSPDRKNTEAFF. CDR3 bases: TGTGCCAGCTCACCTGACAGAAAGAACACTGAAGCTTTCTTT.

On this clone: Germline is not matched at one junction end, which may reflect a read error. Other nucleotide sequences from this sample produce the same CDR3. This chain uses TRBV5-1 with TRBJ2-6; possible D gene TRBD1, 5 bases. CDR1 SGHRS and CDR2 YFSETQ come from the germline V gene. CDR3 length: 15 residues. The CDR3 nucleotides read TGCGCCAGCAGCTTGGGAGTCTCTGGGGCCAACGGCCTGACTTTC. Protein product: CASSLGVSGANGLTF.

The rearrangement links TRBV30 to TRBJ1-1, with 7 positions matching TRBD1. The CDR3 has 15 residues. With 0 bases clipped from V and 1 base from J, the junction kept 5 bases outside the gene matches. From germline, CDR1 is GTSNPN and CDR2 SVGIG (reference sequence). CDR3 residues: CAWSVWDRPNTEAFF. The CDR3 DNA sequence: TGTGCCTGGAGTGTCTGGGACAGACCGAACACTGAAGCTTTCTTT.

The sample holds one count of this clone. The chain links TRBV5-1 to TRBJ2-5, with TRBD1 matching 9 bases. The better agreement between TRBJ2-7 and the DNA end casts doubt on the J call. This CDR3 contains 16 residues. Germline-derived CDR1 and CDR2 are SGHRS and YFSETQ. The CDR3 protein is CASSGGTGSDLSEQYF. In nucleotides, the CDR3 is TGCGCCAGCAGCGGCGGGACAGGGTCGGACCTAAGCGAGCAGTACTTC.

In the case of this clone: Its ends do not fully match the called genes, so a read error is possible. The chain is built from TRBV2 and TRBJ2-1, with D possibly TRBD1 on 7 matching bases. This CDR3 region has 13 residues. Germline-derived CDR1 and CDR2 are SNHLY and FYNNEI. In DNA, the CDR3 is TGTGCCAGCAGTGAAGATCGGACTACGACAGGGATCTTC. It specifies CASSEDRTTTGIF.

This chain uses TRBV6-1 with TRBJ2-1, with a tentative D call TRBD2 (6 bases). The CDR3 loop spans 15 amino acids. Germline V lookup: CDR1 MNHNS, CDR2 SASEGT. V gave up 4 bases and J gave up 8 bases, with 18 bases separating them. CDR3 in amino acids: CASSGLARGLDEQFF. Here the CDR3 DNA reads TGTGCCAGCAGTGGTCTAGCGAGGGGTCTCGATGAGCAGTTCTTC.

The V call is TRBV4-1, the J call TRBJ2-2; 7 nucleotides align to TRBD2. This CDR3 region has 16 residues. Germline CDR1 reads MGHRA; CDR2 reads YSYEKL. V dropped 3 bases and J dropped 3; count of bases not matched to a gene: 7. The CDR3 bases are TGCGCCAGCAGCCATGATCCGGGGGGTTACACCGGGGAGCTGTTTTTT. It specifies CASSHDPGGYTGELFF.

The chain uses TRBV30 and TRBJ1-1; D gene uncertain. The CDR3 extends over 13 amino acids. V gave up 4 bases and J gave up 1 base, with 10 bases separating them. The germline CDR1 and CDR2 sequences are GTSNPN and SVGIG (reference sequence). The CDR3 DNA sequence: TGTGCCTGGACCCAGACATGGAACACTGAAGCTTTCTTT. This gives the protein CAWTQTWNTEAFF.

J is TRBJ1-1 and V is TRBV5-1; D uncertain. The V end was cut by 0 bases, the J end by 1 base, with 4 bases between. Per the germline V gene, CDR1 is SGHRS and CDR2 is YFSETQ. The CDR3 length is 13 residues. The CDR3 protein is CASSLEPNTEAFF. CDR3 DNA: TGCGCCAGCAGCTTGGAGCCGAACACTGAAGCTTTCTTT.

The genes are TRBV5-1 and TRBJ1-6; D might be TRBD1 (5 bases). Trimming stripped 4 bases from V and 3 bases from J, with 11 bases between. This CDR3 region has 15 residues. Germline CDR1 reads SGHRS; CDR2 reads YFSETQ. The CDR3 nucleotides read TGCGCCAGCAGCCCGTCAGGGTTCTATAATTCACCCCTCCACTTT. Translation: CASSPSGFYNSPLHF.

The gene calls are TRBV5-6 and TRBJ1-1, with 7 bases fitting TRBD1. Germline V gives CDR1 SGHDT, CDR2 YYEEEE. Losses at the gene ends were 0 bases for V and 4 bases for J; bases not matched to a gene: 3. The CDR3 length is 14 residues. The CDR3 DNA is TGTGCCAGCAGCTTGGATTACAGGGGCACTGAAGCTTTCTTT. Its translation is CASSLDYRGTEAFF.

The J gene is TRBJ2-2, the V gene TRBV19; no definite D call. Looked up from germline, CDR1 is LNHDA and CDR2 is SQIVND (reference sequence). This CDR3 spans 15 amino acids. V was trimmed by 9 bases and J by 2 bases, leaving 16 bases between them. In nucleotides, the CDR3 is TGTGCCAGAACCATCACTCGGAGTAACACCGGGGAGCTGTTTTTT. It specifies CARTITRSNTGELFF.